This is a list of T cell receptor beta chains from one sample in a study of cytomegalovirus exposure and HLA in healthy donors. Profiled with immunoSEQ multiplex PCR; TCRdb holds only in-frame clones, not every one. The sample holds 300,000 or so clones, 88% seen once. The specimen was PBMCs. These TCRs come from a young man in good health and CMV-seronegative. Each CDR3 is given with its conserved first and last residue. Each record gives: CDR3 DNA, CDR3 protein, D gene, J gene, V gene, clone size. The D gene is left open where the match is weak. Clone size is not always given. Where it is, it says once, few, many or a class for expanded clones.

cdr3_nt: TGCGCCAGCAGCCAAGATGATTCCAGGGCGAACACCGGGGAGCTGTTTTTT
cdr3_aa: CASSQDDSRANTGELFF
d_call: NA
j_call: TRBJ2-2
v_call: TRBV4-3
clone_size: NA

cdr3_nt: TGTGCCAGCAGTTACTCGACAGGGGGCAATCAGCCCCAGCATTTT
cdr3_aa: CASSYSTGGNQPQHF
d_call: TRBD1
j_call: TRBJ1-5
v_call: TRBV6-6
clone_size: NA

cdr3_nt: TGCGCCAGCAGCTTGGCCCTGACAGGGTCAGCCACTGAAGCTTTCTTT
cdr3_aa: CASSLALTGSATEAFF
d_call: TRBD1
j_call: TRBJ1-1
v_call: TRBV5-1
clone_size: NA

cdr3_nt: TGTGCCAGCTCCCCTGGACAGACAACCTACGAGCAGTACTTC
cdr3_aa: CASSPGQTTYEQYF
d_call: NA
j_call: TRBJ2-7
v_call: TRBV18
clone_size: NA

cdr3_nt: TGTGCCAGCAGATTCTGGGGGGGAGCTAACTATGGCTACACCTTC
cdr3_aa: CASRFWGGANYGYTF
d_call: NA
j_call: TRBJ1-2
v_call: TRBV5-6
clone_size: once

cdr3_nt: TGCAGCGTTGATCGGGGACTTTTCTATGGCTACACCTTC
cdr3_aa: CSVDRGLFYGYTF
d_call: NA
j_call: TRBJ1-2
v_call: TRBV29-1
clone_size: NA

cdr3_nt: TGTGCCAGCAGCCAGCACCCAGACAGTCTCTTTAAGTATGGCTACACCTTC
cdr3_aa: CASSQHPDSLFKYGYTF
d_call: NA
j_call: TRBJ1-2
v_call: TRBV7-8
clone_size: NA

cdr3_nt: TGTGCCAGCAGCTGGGCGGCAGGGGAAAACTATGGCTACACCTTC
cdr3_aa: CASSWAAGENYGYTF
d_call: NA
j_call: TRBJ1-2
v_call: TRBV7-9
clone_size: NA

cdr3_nt: TGCGCCAGCAGCCTCGGGACAGACAATGAAAAACTGTTTTTT
cdr3_aa: CASSLGTDNEKLFF
d_call: TRBD1
j_call: TRBJ1-4
v_call: TRBV5-1
clone_size: NA

cdr3_nt: TGTGCCAGCAGTGACCCAGGGGGACAGCCCCAGCATTTT
cdr3_aa: CASSDPGGQPQHF
d_call: TRBD1
j_call: TRBJ1-5
v_call: TRBV6-1
clone_size: NA

cdr3_nt: TGCGCCAGCAGCCAAGATGAAACGACAAAACCCTACGAGCAGTACTTC
cdr3_aa: CASSQDETTKPYEQYF
d_call: NA
j_call: TRBJ2-7
v_call: TRBV4-1
clone_size: NA

cdr3_nt: TGTGCCAGCAGTTACTCCGGGACAGTTTATTCACCCCTCCACTTT
cdr3_aa: CASSYSGTVYSPLHF
d_call: TRBD1
j_call: TRBJ1-6
v_call: TRBV6-5
clone_size: NA

cdr3_nt: TGTGCCAGTAGTCAACTAACACTGACTGGTTACAATGAGCAGTTCTTC
cdr3_aa: CASSQLTLTGYNEQFF
d_call: NA
j_call: TRBJ2-1
v_call: TRBV19
clone_size: NA

cdr3_nt: TGTGCCAGCAGTTGGAGAGGGTCGGATACGCAGTATTTT
cdr3_aa: CASSWRGSDTQYF
d_call: NA
j_call: TRBJ2-3
v_call: TRBV6-4
clone_size: NA

cdr3_nt: TGTGCCAGCAGTTCCCTCTCCTACGAGCAGTACTTC
cdr3_aa: CASSSLSYEQYF
d_call: NA
j_call: TRBJ2-7
v_call: TRBV6-6
clone_size: NA

cdr3_nt: TGTGCCAGTACCCCGACAGGAGTAAGCAATCAGCCCCAGCATTTT
cdr3_aa: CASTPTGVSNQPQHF
d_call: NA
j_call: TRBJ1-5
v_call: TRBV19
clone_size: NA